The present entry profiles one TCR beta chain with its context. Antigen unknown. V was shortened by 4 bases and J by 3 bases, with 10 bases between the two germline ends. The CDR3 contains 13 residues. These data are taken from a study of Graves' ophthalmopathy and Graves' hyperthyroidism. Study outcomes and limitations: With approximately 90% sensitivity and approximately 79% specificity, a 13-signature model separated ophthalmopathy from stable hyperthyroidism.

RNA served as the template for amplifying TCR beta CDR3 regions. HTBI-primed RT-PCR formed the first round, and a multiplex PCR formed the second. TCRdb redid the calling of the multiplex PCR reads with MiXCR, one entry per CDR3 protein. The data hold about 740,000 distinct CDR3 sequences, with roughly 40% observed a single time. The genes are TRBV12-3 or TRBV12-4 and TRBJ2-7; D may be TRBD1 (6 bases). Sequencing was done on a sample of peripheral blood. The sequence was collected from an adult man with Graves' ophthalmopathy. CDR3 loop: CASSYAGDYEQYF. Written as DNA, the CDR3 is TGTGCCAGCAGTTATGCAGGGGACTACGAGCAGTACTTC.